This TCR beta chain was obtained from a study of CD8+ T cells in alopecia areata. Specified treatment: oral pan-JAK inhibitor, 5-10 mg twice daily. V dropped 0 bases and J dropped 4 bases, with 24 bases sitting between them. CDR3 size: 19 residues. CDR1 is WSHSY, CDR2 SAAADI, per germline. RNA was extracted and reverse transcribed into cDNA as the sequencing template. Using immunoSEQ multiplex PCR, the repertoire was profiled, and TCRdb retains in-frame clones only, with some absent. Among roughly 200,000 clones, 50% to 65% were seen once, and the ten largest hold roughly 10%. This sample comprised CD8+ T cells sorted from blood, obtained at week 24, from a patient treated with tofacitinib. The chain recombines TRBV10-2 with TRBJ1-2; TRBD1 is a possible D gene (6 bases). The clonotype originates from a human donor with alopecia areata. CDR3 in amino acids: CASSESIGGEGSAPYGYTF. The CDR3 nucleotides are TGCGCCAGCAGTGAGTCGATCGGGGGCGAAGGGTCCGCTCCCTATGGCTACACCTTC.